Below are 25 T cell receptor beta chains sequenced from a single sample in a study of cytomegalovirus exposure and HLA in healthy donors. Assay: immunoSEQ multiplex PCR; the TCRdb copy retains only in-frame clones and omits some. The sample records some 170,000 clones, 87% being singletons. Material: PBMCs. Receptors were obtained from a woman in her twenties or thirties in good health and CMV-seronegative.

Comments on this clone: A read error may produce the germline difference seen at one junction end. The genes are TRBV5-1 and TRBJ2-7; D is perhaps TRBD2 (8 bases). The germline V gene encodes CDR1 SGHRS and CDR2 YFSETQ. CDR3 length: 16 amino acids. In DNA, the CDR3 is TGCGCCAGCAGTTTGGGACTAGTGGGACAGAGCTACGAGCAGTACTTC. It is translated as CASSLGLVGQSYEQYF.

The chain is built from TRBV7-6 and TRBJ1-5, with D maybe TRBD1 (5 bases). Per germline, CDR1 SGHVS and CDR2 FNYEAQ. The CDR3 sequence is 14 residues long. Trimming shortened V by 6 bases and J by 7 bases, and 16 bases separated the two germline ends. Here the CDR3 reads CASSLQGWGQPQHF. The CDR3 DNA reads TGTGCCAGCAGTCTCCAGGGCTGGGGACAGCCCCAGCATTTT.

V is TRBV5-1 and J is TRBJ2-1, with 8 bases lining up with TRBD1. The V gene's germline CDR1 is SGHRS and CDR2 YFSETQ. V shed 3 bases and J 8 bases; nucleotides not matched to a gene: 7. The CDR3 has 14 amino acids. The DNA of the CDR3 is TGCGCCAGCAGCTATAGGACAGGGAGCGATGAGCAGTTCTTC. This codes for CASSYRTGSDEQFF.

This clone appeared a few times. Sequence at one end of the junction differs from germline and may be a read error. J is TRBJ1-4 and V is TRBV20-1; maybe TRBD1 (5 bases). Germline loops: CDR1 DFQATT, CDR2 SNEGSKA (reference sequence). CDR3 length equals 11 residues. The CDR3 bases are TGCAGTGCTAGCCCTCGTGGGGGGGAGATTTTT. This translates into CSASPRGGEIF.

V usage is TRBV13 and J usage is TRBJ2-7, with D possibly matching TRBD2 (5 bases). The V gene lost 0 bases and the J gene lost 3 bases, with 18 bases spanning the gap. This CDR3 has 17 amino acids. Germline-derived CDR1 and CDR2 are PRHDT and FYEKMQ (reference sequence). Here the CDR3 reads CASSLGFRTSVGYEQYF. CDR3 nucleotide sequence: TGTGCCAGCAGCTTAGGCTTCCGCACTAGTGTTGGCTACGAGCAGTACTTC.

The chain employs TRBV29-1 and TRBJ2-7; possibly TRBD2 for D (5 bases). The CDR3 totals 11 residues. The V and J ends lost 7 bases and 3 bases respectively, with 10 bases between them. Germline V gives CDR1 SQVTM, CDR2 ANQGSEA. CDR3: CSAGGGYEQYF. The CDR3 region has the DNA TGCAGCGCTGGAGGAGGCTACGAGCAGTACTTC.

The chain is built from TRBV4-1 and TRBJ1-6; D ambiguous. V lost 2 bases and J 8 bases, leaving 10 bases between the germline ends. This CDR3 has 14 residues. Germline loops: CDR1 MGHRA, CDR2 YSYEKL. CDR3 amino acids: CASSQMGRDSPLHF. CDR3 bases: TGCGCCAGCAGCCAAATGGGGAGAGATTCACCCCTCCACTTT.

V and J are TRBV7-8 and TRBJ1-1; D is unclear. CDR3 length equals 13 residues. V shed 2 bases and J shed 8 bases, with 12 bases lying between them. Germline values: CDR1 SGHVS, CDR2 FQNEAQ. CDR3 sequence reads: CASSLTSRGEAFF. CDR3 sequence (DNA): TGTGCCAGCAGCTTAACATCGCGCGGGGAAGCTTTCTTT.

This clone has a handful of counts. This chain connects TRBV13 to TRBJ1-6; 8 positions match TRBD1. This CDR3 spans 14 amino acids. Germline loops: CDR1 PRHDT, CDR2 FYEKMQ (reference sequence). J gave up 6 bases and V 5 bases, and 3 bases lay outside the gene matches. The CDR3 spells CASSPGQGNSPLHF. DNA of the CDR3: TGTGCCAGCAGCCCTGGACAGGGTAATTCACCCCTCCACTTT. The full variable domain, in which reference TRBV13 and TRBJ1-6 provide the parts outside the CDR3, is AAGVIQSPRHLIKEKRETATLKCYPIPRHDTVYWYQQGPGQDPQFLISFYEKMQSDKGSIPDRFSAQQFSDYHSELNMSSLELGDSALYFCASSPGQGNSPLHFGNGTRLTVT.

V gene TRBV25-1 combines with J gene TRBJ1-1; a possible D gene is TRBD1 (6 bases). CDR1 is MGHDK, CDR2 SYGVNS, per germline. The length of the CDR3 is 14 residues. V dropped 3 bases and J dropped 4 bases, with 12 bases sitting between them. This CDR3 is CASSDSGALTEAFF. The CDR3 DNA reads TGTGCCAGCAGTGATTCAGGGGCCCTCACTGAAGCTTTCTTT.

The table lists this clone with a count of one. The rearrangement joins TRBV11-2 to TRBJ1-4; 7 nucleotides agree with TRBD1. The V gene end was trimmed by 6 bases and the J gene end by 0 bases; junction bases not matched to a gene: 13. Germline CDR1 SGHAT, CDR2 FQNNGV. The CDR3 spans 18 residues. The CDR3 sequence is CASRPQHRGLATNEKLFF. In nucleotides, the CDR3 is TGTGCCAGCAGACCACAACACAGGGGACTTGCAACTAATGAAAAACTGTTTTTT.

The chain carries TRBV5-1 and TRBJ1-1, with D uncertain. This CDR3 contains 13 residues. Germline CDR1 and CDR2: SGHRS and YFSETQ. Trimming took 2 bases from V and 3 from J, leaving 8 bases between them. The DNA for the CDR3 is TGCGCCAGCAGCTTAGAGGTACACACTGAAGCTTTCTTT. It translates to CASSLEVHTEAFF.

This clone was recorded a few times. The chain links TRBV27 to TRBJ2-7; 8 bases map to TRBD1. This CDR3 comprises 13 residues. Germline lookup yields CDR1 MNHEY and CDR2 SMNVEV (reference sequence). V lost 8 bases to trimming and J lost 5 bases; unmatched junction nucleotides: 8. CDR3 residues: CASGWTGNNEQYF. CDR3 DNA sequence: TGTGCCAGCGGTTGGACAGGGAACAACGAGCAGTACTTC.

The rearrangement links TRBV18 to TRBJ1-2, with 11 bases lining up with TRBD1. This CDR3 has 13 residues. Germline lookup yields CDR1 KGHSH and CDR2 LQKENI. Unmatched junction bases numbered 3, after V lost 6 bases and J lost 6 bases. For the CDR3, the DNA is TGTGCCAGCTCCCTGGGACAGGGGGATGGCTACACCTTC. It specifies CASSLGQGDGYTF.

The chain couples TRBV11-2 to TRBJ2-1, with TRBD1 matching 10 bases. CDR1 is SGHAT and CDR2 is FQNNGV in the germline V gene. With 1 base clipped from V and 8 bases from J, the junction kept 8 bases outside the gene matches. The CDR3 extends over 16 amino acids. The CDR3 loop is CASSLGTGTGVDEQFF. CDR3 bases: TGTGCCAGCAGCTTAGGTACTGGGACAGGGGTCGATGAGCAGTTCTTC.

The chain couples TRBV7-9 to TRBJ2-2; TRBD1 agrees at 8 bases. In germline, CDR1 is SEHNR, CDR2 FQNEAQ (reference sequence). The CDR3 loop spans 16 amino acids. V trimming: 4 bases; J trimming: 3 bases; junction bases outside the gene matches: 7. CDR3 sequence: CASSSTGGSDTGELFF. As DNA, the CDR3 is TGTGCCAGCAGCTCTACAGGGGGGTCGGACACCGGGGAGCTGTTTTTT.

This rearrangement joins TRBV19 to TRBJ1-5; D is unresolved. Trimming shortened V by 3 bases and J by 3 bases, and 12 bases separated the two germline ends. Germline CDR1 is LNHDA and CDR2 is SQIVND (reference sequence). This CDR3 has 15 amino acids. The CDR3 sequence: CASSISSSLNQPQHF. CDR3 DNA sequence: TGTGCCAGTAGTATTTCGTCCAGTCTCAATCAGCCCCAGCATTTT.

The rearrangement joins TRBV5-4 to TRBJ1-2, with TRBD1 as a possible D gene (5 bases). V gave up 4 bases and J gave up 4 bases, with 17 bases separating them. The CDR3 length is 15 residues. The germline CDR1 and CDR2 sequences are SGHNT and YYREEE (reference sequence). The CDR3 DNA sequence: TGTGCCAGCAGCCCGACAGACTCCCTACCCTATGGCTACACCTTC. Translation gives CASSPTDSLPYGYTF.

The chain's CDR3 is CASSPTSEEQFF. CDR3 bases: TGTGCCAGCAGCCCCACATCTGAAGAGCAGTTCTTC. The rearrangement joins TRBV9 to TRBJ2-1; D call uncertain. This CDR3 region has 12 residues. V was pared by 4 bases and J by 10 bases, with 12 bases between. Per the germline V gene, CDR1 is SGDLS and CDR2 is YYNGEE. Using reference TRBV9 and TRBJ2-1 for the parts outside the CDR3, the full variable domain is DSGVTQTPKHLITATGQRVTLRCSPRSGDLSVYWYQQSLDQGLQFLIQYYNGEERAKGNILERFSAQQFPDLHSELNLSSLELGDSALYFCASSPTSEEQFFGPGTRLTVL.

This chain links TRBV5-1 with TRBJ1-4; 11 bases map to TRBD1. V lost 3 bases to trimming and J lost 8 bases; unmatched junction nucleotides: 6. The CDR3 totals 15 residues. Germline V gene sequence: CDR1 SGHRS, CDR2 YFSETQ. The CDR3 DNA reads TGCGCCAGCAGCTCAACCGGGACAGGGGGAGAAAAACTGTTTTTT. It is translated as CASSSTGTGGEKLFF.

The CDR3 nucleotides read TGTGCCAGCAGTTACGGGAGGGATCCTGGAAACACCATATATTTT. Translation: CASSYGRDPGNTIYF. V and J are TRBV6-5 and TRBJ1-3; D not certain. The CDR3 totals 15 residues. V lost 2 bases and J 2 bases, leaving 10 bases between the germline ends. Germline lookup yields CDR1 MNHEY and CDR2 SVGAGI.

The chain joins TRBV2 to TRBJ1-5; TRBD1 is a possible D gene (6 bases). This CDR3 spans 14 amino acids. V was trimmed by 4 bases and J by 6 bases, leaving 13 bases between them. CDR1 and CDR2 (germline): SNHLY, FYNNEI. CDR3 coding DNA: TGTGCCAGCAGTGGGACAGACAGGAGTCAGCCCCAGCATTTT. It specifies CASSGTDRSQPQHF. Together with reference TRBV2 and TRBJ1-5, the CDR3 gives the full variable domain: EPEVTQTPSHQVTQMGQEVILRCVPISNHLYFYWYRQILGQKVEFLVSFYNNEISEKSEIFDDQFSVERPDGSNFTLKIRSTKLEDSAMYFCASSGTDRSQPQHFGDGTRLSIL.

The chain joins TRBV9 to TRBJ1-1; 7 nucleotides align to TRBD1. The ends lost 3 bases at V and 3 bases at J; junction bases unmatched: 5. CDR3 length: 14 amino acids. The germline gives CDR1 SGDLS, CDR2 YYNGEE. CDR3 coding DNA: TGTGCCAGCAGCGACGGGACAGCATACACTGAAGCTTTCTTT. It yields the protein CASSDGTAYTEAFF.

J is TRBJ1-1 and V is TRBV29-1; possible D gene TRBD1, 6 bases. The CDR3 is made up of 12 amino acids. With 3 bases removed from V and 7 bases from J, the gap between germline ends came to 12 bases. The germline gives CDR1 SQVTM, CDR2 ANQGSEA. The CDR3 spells CSVDTTGNEAFF. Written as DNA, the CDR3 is TGCAGCGTTGATACGACAGGTAATGAAGCTTTCTTT.

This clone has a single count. The chain's CDR3 is CASTPVETQYF. The CDR3 DNA sequence: TGTGCCAGCACCCCCGTTGAGACCCAGTACTTC. This chain connects TRBV7-2 to TRBJ2-5, with D unresolved. The CDR3 length is 11 residues. The ends were cut back, 7 bases at V and 5 bases at J, with 8 bases in the middle. The germline gives CDR1 SGHTA, CDR2 FQGNSA. The variable domain in full, completed from reference TRBV7-2 and TRBJ2-5, reads GAGVSQSPSNKVTEKGKDVELRCDPISGHTALYWYRQSLGQGLEFLIYFQGNSAPDKSGLPSDRFSAERTGGSVSTLTIQRTQQEDSAVYLCASTPVETQYFGPGTRLLVL.